This T cell receptor (beta chain) is drawn from a study of CD8+ T cells in alopecia areata. Study-wide background: Among treated patients, oral tofacitinib was administered at 5 to 10 mg twice daily. General study findings and limits: Whereas mice showed it more clearly, TCR sharing across patients was murkier, possibly because of HLA. Significant decreases in scalp clonality and expanded CD8+ clones followed tofacitinib treatment.

Once RNA had been extracted, it was reverse transcribed into cDNA to act as the sequencing template. Method: immunoSEQ multiplex PCR; TCRdb's copy keeps in-frame clones and lacks some. The sample includes 200,000 to 250,000 clones, under 70% of them seen just once. The sample's treatment: oral pan-JAK inhibitor, 5-10 mg twice daily. Collection of lesional scalp punch biopsies and peripheral blood was performed in alopecia areata patients. This clone was detected only a few times. Its target is not known. Germline V gene lookup returns CDR1 SEHNR and CDR2 FQNEAQ (reference sequence). Germline trimming cut 4 bases from V and 5 bases from J; bases unmatched to any gene: 8. The CDR3 spans 16 residues.

This TCR was recovered from a human donor with alopecia areata. The sequenced sample was CD4+ T cells sorted from blood, obtained at week 4, from a patient treated with tofacitinib. V usage is TRBV7-9 and J usage is TRBJ2-3, with TRBD2 matching over 11 bases. CDR3 sequence: CASSSGLAGPGDTQYF. The CDR3 bases are TGTGCCAGCAGCTCAGGACTAGCGGGTCCTGGAGATACGCAGTATTTT. The full variable domain, rest sourced from reference TRBV7-9 and TRBJ2-3, is DTGVSQNPRHKITKRGQNVTFRCDPISEHNRLYWYRQTLGQGPEFLTYFQNEAQLEKSRLLSDRFSAERPKGSFSTLEIQRTEQGDSAMYLCASSSGLAGPGDTQYFGPGTRLTVL.